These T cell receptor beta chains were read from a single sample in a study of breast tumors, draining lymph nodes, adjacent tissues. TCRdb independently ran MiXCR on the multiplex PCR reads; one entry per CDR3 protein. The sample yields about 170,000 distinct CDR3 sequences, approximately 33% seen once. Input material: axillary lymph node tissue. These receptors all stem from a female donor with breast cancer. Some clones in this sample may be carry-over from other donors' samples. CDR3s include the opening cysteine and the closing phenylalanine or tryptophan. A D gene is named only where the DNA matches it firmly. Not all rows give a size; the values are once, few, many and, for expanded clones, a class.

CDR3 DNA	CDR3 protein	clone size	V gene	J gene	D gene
TGTGCCAGCAGCTCCCTATATGGCTACACCTTC	CASSSLYGYTF	many	TRBV5-8	TRBJ1-2	-
TGCGCCAGCAGCCGTAGCGGGGAACCTAGCACAGATACGCAGTATTTT	CASSRSGEPSTDTQYF	many	TRBV4-1	TRBJ2-3	TRBD2
TGTGCCAGCAGCTTAGCCGGTTCACCCCTCCACTTT	CASSLAGSPLHF	many	TRBV13	TRBJ1-6	-
TGTGCCATAAACGGGGAGGGGGTTTACATTGAGCAGTTCTTC	CAINGEGVYIEQFF	-	TRBV28	TRBJ2-1	-
TGTGCCAGCAGCACCCGGGCACTTAATGAGCAGTTCTTC	CASSTRALNEQFF	-	TRBV9	TRBJ2-1	-
TGTGCCAGCAGCCTAAGACTAGCGGGGTCCTCCTACGAGCAGTACTTC	CASSLRLAGSSYEQYF	many	TRBV11-2	TRBJ2-7	TRBD2
TGTGCCAGCAGACAAGACCTGAGCTCCTACAATGAGCAGTTCTTC	CASRQDLSSYNEQFF	many	TRBV2	TRBJ2-1	-
TGTGCCAGCAGCTTAAACCTTAGCGGGAGAATGGATGAGCAGTTCTTC	CASSLNLSGRMDEQFF	few	TRBV12-1	TRBJ2-1	-
TGCAGTGCTAGATCCCCGGGGACCGGAAACACCATATATTTT	CSARSPGTGNTIYF	-	TRBV20-1	TRBJ1-3	-
TGTGCCAGCAGCGGACTAGGGGCCTACAATGAGCAGTTCTTC	CASSGLGAYNEQFF	-	TRBV7-8	TRBJ2-1	TRBD2
TGTGCCAGCAGCTTGGGTAGGGGCCCGGACTATAATTCACCCCTCCACTTT	CASSLGRGPDYNSPLHF	many	TRBV5-5	TRBJ1-6	-
TGTGCCAGCAGCGTTGGGACAGGGGAGCAGGAATTC	CASSVGTGEQEF	-	TRBV9	TRBJ2-7	TRBD1
TGTGCCAGCAGCCGCGGGACAGTCCCCTACGAGCAGTACTTC	CASSRGTVPYEQYF	many	TRBV3-1	TRBJ2-7	-
TGCGCCAGCAGCTTGGCCCCCAGGAACGATGGTGGCTACACCTTC	CASSLAPRNDGGYTF	-	TRBV5-1	TRBJ1-2	-
TGCGCCAGCAGCTCTGGATCTTCAGGGGCATGGTCCCCTGGCTACACCTTC	CASSSGSSGAWSPGYTF	-	TRBV5-1	TRBJ1-2	-
TGTGCCAGCAGTGCGGGGGGCGTCGAGACCCAGTACTTC	CASSAGGVETQYF	many	TRBV2	TRBJ2-5	-
TGTGCCAGCAGCATCGGGGGCTCTGGGGCCAACGTCCTGACTTTC	CASSIGGSGANVLTF	-	TRBV7-2	TRBJ2-6	-
TGCAGTGCTGGGACAGGGAGGGTCAATCAGCCCCAGCATTTT	CSAGTGRVNQPQHF	many	TRBV20-1	TRBJ1-5	TRBD1
TGCAGTGCTAGGGAAAGCGGCAATCAGCCCCAGCATTTT	CSARESGNQPQHF	many	TRBV20-1	TRBJ1-5	-
TGTGCCAGCAGCTACCCCAGGGGGGTAAGAGATACGCAGTATTTT	CASSYPRGVRDTQYF	-	TRBV7-9	TRBJ2-3	-
TGTGCCAGTAGTATAGATGGGGCAGGGGCATTCGGCAATCAGCCCCAGCATTTT	CASSIDGAGAFGNQPQHF	-	TRBV19	TRBJ1-5	-
TGTGCCAGCAGCCGGGGGGGCTTCACCGGGGAGCTGTTTTTT	CASSRGGFTGELFF	many	TRBV3-1	TRBJ2-2	-
TGTGCCAGCTCACTTGCGCGACAGTTGATGAACACTGAAGCTTTCTTT	CASSLARQLMNTEAFF	-	TRBV18	TRBJ1-1	-
TGTGCCAGCCTGTTCGGGCAAAAAGGGGACATTCAGTACTTC	CASLFGQKGDIQYF	many	TRBV2	TRBJ2-4	-
TGTGCCAGCAGCTTAGGAGGGCCAGGGACAAATTCACCCCTCCACTTT	CASSLGGPGTNSPLHF	many	TRBV5-6	TRBJ1-6	-
TGCAGTGCTAAGCGGGGGGCTGGGGAGCAGTACTTC	CSAKRGAGEQYF	few	TRBV20-1	TRBJ2-7	TRBD2
TGTGCCATCAGTACCATCGGGACAGTCAACACCGGGGAGCTGTTTTTT	CAISTIGTVNTGELFF	many	TRBV10-3	TRBJ2-2	TRBD1
TGCAGCGCCCGGACAGCCGTCTCGAACACTGAAGCTTTCTTT	CSARTAVSNTEAFF	few	TRBV29-1	TRBJ1-1	-
TGCAGTGTTCAGCGATCTGGAAACACCATATATTTT	CSVQRSGNTIYF	-	TRBV20-1	TRBJ1-3	-
TGCAGTGCCCTAGCCCGGGACAGCTATTCACCCCTCCACTTT	CSALARDSYSPLHF	-	TRBV20-1	TRBJ1-6	TRBD1
TGTGCCAGTAGGGGGAGACAGGGCCACAATCAGCCCCAGCATTTT	CASRGRQGHNQPQHF	-	TRBV19	TRBJ1-5	TRBD1
TGTGCCTGGGGGACAGCTTGGGGGGAGCAGTACTTC	CAWGTAWGEQYF	many	TRBV30	TRBJ2-7	TRBD1
TGTGCCAGCAGCTTCTCCGGGAGGGCCTCATCCGGGGAGCTGTTTTTT	CASSFSGRASSGELFF	many	TRBV7-3	TRBJ2-2	TRBD2
TGTGCCAGCAGCTTAGGGGCAGGCCCGAACACTGAAGCTTTCTTT	CASSLGAGPNTEAFF	-	TRBV7-9	TRBJ1-1	-
TGTGCCACCAGTAAGACCAGCAGAGATGGCTACACCTTC	CATSKTSRDGYTF	-	TRBV24-1	TRBJ1-2	-
TGTGCCAGCAGCCAACCGTCCTACGAGCAGTACTTC	CASSQPSYEQYF	-	TRBV4-2	TRBJ2-7	-
TGCAGCGCTGCTCGGGGGGGAGGCGAAAAACTGTTTTTT	CSAARGGGEKLFF	-	TRBV29-1	TRBJ1-4	-
TGTGCCAGCAGTTCCATAACTTTCCTCTCCTACAATGAGCAGTTCTTC	CASSSITFLSYNEQFF	-	TRBV6-8	TRBJ2-1	-
TGTGCCAGCAGTTTAGTGCCGGCCTCGGCCGGCTACACCTTC	CASSLVPASAGYTF	many	TRBV12-3/TRBV12-4	TRBJ1-2	-
TGTGCCATCAGTGAGTCTCCCGCTGAAGCTTTCTTT	CAISESPAEAFF	-	TRBV10-3	TRBJ1-1	-
TGCAGCGTTGAAGATCCCTATACGCAGTATTTT	CSVEDPYTQYF	many	TRBV29-1	TRBJ2-3	-
TGTGCCAGCGGGCGGACTAGCGGTTCCTACAATGAGCAGTCCTTC	CASGRTSGSYNEQSF	-	TRBV7-2	TRBJ2-1	TRBD2
TGTGCCAGCAGTTACTCGAGTGGGACAGGGGCTGCTAATTCACCCCTCCACTTT	CASSYSSGTGAANSPLHF	many	TRBV6-6	TRBJ1-6	TRBD1
TGTGCCACCAGTGATCAGGAGACTAGCGGGAGGGAATCCACAGATACGCAGTATTTT	CATSDQETSGRESTDTQYF	many	TRBV24-1	TRBJ2-3	TRBD2
TGTGCCAGCAGCCCCGGGACTAGCGTTGGCACCGGGGAGCTGTTTTTT	CASSPGTSVGTGELFF	-	TRBV7-9	TRBJ2-2	TRBD2
TGTGCCAGCAGCCTGGACAGGTTCGTGCACACAGATACGCAGTATTTT	CASSLDRFVHTDTQYF	many	TRBV7-9	TRBJ2-3	TRBD1
TGTGCCAGCAGCCCCGGGGGCGGGGGGTACGAGCAGTACTTC	CASSPGGGGYEQYF	many	TRBV9	TRBJ2-7	TRBD2
TGCAGTGCTAGGGGTAGCGGGAATTCAGTGGGGTACTTC	CSARGSGNSVGYF	many	TRBV20-1	TRBJ2-7	TRBD2
TGTGCTAGCAGCTTTGAATACCAAGAGACCCAGTACTTC	CASSFEYQETQYF	many	TRBV7-7	TRBJ2-5	-
TGTGCCAGCAGCATCGGACAGGGGGCAGGGGCCAACGTCCTGACTTTC	CASSIGQGAGANVLTF	-	TRBV7-3	TRBJ2-6	TRBD1
TGTGCCAGCAGCCCCTTGGGGGCAGGGCGAGCTGAAGCTTTCTTT	CASSPLGAGRAEAFF	many	TRBV7-2	TRBJ1-1	-
TGCAGTGCTAGAGAAGGGACTAGCGGGGGCTACGCTAACTATGGCTGCACCTTC	CSAREGTSGGYANYGCTF	-	TRBV20-1	TRBJ1-2	-
TGCAGTGCTAGATCGGACAGTGACTATGGCTACACCTTC	CSARSDSDYGYTF	few	TRBV20-1	TRBJ1-2	-
TGTGCCAGTAGTAAGATGGGCGGGACTCAGGAGACCCAGTACTTC	CASSKMGGTQETQYF	many	TRBV19	TRBJ2-5	-
TGTGCCAGCAGCTCATCAAGGACAGGCGGGCAAGAGACCCAGTACTTC	CASSSSRTGGQETQYF	-	TRBV7-4	TRBJ2-5	TRBD1